A single sample is the source of the 18 T cell receptor beta chains below, sequenced in a study of T-cell memory formation after mild COVID-19. TCRdb ran MiXCR on the 5' RACE reads and lists one entry per CDR3 protein. The sample includes 250,000 to 300,000 distinct CDR3 sequences, roughly 15% of them seen just once. Sequenced input: PBMCs or a T cell subset sorted from them (not recorded which). The receptors here all came from a man aged 18 to 29 who had mild COVID-19 (a few samples of this study predate the infection). Cell type and time point are not known.

This clonotype came up many times. The chain employs TRBV4-1 and TRBJ1-5; D ambiguous. The germline V gene encodes CDR1 MGHRA and CDR2 YSYEKL. Trimming removed 1 base from V and 7 bases from J, with 17 bases in between. CDR3 length: 16 residues. The CDR3 DNA reads as TGCGCCAGCAGCCAAGGAGCTTACCGTTGGGAGCAGCCCCAGCATTTT. Its protein is CASSQGAYRWEQPQHF.

The chain combines TRBV6-2 or TRBV6-3 with TRBJ2-5, with TRBD1 as a possible D gene (5 bases). V lost 5 bases to trimming and J lost 7 bases, with 14 bases between them. Germline values: CDR1 MNHEY, CDR2 SVGEGT. The CDR3 spans 13 residues. CDR3 bases: TGTGCCAGCAGTCTGGACATATTGGGGACCCAGTACTTC. It yields the protein CASSLDILGTQYF.

The chain employs TRBV7-9 and TRBJ1-2; D not resolved. Germline V lookup: CDR1 SEHNR, CDR2 FQNEAQ (reference sequence). V lost 2 bases and J 4 bases, leaving 8 bases between the germline ends. The CDR3 length is 13 residues. The CDR3 loop reads CASSLNSFYGYTF. DNA for the CDR3: TGTGCCAGCAGCTTAAACAGTTTCTATGGCTACACCTTC.

This rearrangement joins TRBV6-5 to TRBJ2-2; possible D gene TRBD2, 5 bases. Germline V gene lookup returns CDR1 MNHEY and CDR2 SVGAGI. V lost 5 bases to trimming and J lost 7 bases, with 17 bases between them. The CDR3 sequence is 15 residues long. The CDR3 loop reads CASSQLEKIDGELFF. The CDR3 DNA follows: TGTGCCAGCAGTCAACTAGAGAAAATTGACGGGGAGCTGTTTTTT.

This clonotype was detected a few times. The chain combines TRBV5-1 with TRBJ2-3, with D possibly called TRBD1 or TRBD2 (6 bases each). Deletions cut 4 bases from V and 0 bases from J, with 12 bases between. The CDR3 extends over 15 amino acids. Germline values: CDR1 SGHRS, CDR2 YFSETQ. CDR3 coding DNA: TGCGCCAGCAGCCCGTGGGGGGCCAGCACAGATACGCAGTATTTT. Translated, it gives CASSPWGASTDTQYF.

The CDR3 nucleotides are TGCGCCAGCAGAGTCGCCCTGACCGCCGGGGAGCTGTTTTTT. Protein sequence: CASRVALTAGELFF. The J gene is TRBJ2-2, the V gene TRBV5-1; D remains ambiguous. V lost 5 bases and J 6 bases, leaving 14 bases between the germline ends. This CDR3 has 14 amino acids. Germline V lookup: CDR1 SGHRS, CDR2 YFSETQ. Variable domain in full (rest from reference TRBV5-1 and TRBJ2-2): KAGVTQTPRYLIKTRGQQVTLSCSPISGHRSVSWYQQTPGQGLQFLFEYFSETQRNKGNFPGRFSGRQFSNSRSEMNVSTLELGDSALYLCASRVALTAGELFFGEGSRLTVL.

This clonotype was seen just once. This rearrangement joins TRBV7-3 to TRBJ2-5; 8 nucleotides line up with TRBD2. The CDR3 spans 14 residues. V shed 5 bases and J 2 bases; nucleotides not matched to a gene: 4. Looked up from germline, CDR1 is SGHTA and CDR2 is FQGTGA. DNA for the CDR3: TGTGCCAGCAGCAAAGCGGGGGCGCAAGAGACCCAGTACTTC. It is translated as CASSKAGAQETQYF. Based on the CDR3 plus reference TRBV7-3 and TRBJ2-5, the full variable domain is GAGVSQTPSNKVTEKGKYVELRCDPISGHTALYWYRQSLGQGPEFLIYFQGTGAADDSGLPNDRFFAVRPEGSVSTLKIQRTERGDSAVYLCASSKAGAQETQYFGPGTRLLVL.

The V gene is TRBV6-5, the J gene TRBJ1-1; the D gene is possibly TRBD1 (5 bases). Germline V gives CDR1 MNHEY, CDR2 SVGAGI. CDR3 length: 14 amino acids. The V and J ends lost 7 bases and 1 base respectively, with 13 bases between them. CDR3 sequence (DNA): TGTGCCAGCAACACCGGGGGGTCGAACACTGAAGCTTTCTTT. Translation: CASNTGGSNTEAFF.

This clonotype was counted only a few times. This rearrangement joins TRBV3-1 to TRBJ1-6; no clear D gene. CDR1 is LGHDT, CDR2 YNNKEL, per germline (reference sequence). The CDR3 covers 18 residues. Trimming took 1 base from V and 1 from J, leaving 14 bases between them. In DNA, the CDR3 is TGTGCCAGCAGCCAAGGAGGAGTAGGAGGGTCCTATAATTCACCCCTCCACTTT. Its protein product is CASSQGGVGGSYNSPLHF.

This chain uses TRBV12-5 with TRBJ2-7; 10 nucleotides align to TRBD1. This CDR3 region has 14 residues. J gave up 7 bases and V 5 bases, and 8 bases lay outside the gene matches. The germline V gene has CDR1 LGHNT and CDR2 FRNRAP. The CDR3 DNA follows: TGTGCTAGTGGTCCCGGGACAGGGGTCATAGAGCAGTACTTC. This codes for CASGPGTGVIEQYF.

This clonotype came up a few times. V and J are TRBV7-9 and TRBJ2-3; 8 bases line up with TRBD2. Germline V gives CDR1 SEHNR, CDR2 FQNEAQ (reference sequence). J gave up 5 bases and V 8 bases, and 6 bases lay outside the gene matches. The length of the CDR3 is 13 residues. The CDR3 DNA is TGTGCCAGCGAGGCGGGGGGTGAAGATACGCAGTATTTT. Translated, it gives CASEAGGEDTQYF. The full variable domain, completed using reference TRBV7-9 and TRBJ2-3, is DTGVSQNPRHKITKRGQNVTFRCDPISEHNRLYWYRQTLGQGPEFLTYFQNEAQLEKSRLLSDRFSAERPKGSFSTLEIQRTEQGDSAMYLCASEAGGEDTQYFGPGTRLTVL.

The chain carries TRBV6-5 and TRBJ2-5; no firm D call. This CDR3 spans 16 amino acids. V lost 0 bases and J lost 2, with 13 bases in between. Germline CDR1 reads MNHEY; CDR2 reads SVGAGI. The CDR3 here is CASSYSNSLGQETQYF. CDR3 DNA sequence: TGTGCCAGCAGTTACTCGAACAGCCTGGGACAAGAGACCCAGTACTTC.

This chain links TRBV6-5 with TRBJ1-1; no reliable D call. The V and J ends lost 0 bases and 3 bases respectively, with 5 bases between them. Per the germline V gene, CDR1 is MNHEY and CDR2 is SVGAGI. This CDR3 region has 13 residues. CDR3 sequence reads: CASSYSRYTEAFF. The CDR3 DNA is TGTGCCAGCAGTTACTCGAGGTACACTGAAGCTTTCTTT.

This clonotype was detected a few times. The chain recombines TRBV12-3 or TRBV12-4 with TRBJ2-5, with 7 bases aligning to TRBD2. CDR3 length: 14 amino acids. Germline trimming cut 6 bases from V and 1 base from J; bases unmatched to any gene: 5. The CDR3 DNA reads TGTGCCAGCAGCCCGACTAGCAGCCAAGAGACCCAGTACTTC. Translation: CASSPTSSQETQYF.

The chain employs TRBV11-2 and TRBJ2-7; 7 positions agree with TRBD1. V was pared by 6 bases and J by 5 bases, with 7 bases of the junction left unmatched. The CDR3 sequence is 13 residues long. Germline V gene sequence: CDR1 SGHAT, CDR2 FQNNGV. Written as DNA, the CDR3 is TGTGCCAGCAGAGTTACAGGGGCGCACGAGCAGTACGTC. It translates to CASRVTGAHEQYV.

This rearrangement joins TRBV4-3 to TRBJ2-7; TRBD1 matches 9 bases. The CDR3 is 17 amino acids. Germline values: CDR1 LGHNA, CDR2 YSLEER. After removal of 3 bases from V and 2 bases from J, the junction contained 11 bases not matched to a gene. The CDR3 DNA is TGCGCCAGCAGCCAGAGGACCGGGACAGGGATAACCTACGAGCAGTACTTC. This encodes CASSQRTGTGITYEQYF.

Only a few counts were recorded for this clonotype. The chain links TRBV7-9 to TRBJ1-2; TRBD1 aligns across 8 bases. The CDR3 length is 20 residues. Trimming took 5 bases from V and 5 from J; bases not matched to a gene: 25. The germline gives CDR1 SEHNR, CDR2 FQNEAQ (reference sequence). CDR3 amino acids: CASSPYHMGQEVSGRYGYTF. The CDR3 region has the DNA TGTGCCAGCAGCCCCTACCACATGGGACAGGAGGTCTCCGGGCGGTATGGCTACACCTTC.

The chain uses TRBV6-6 and TRBJ2-2; 9 bases are shared with TRBD1. The germline gives CDR1 MNHNY, CDR2 SVGAGI (reference sequence). V lost 4 bases to trimming and J lost 4 bases; unmatched junction nucleotides: 4. This CDR3 is 15 amino acids long. The CDR3 here is CASSSLDRGTGELFF. As DNA, the CDR3 is TGTGCCAGCAGTTCCCTGGACAGGGGCACCGGGGAGCTGTTTTTT.